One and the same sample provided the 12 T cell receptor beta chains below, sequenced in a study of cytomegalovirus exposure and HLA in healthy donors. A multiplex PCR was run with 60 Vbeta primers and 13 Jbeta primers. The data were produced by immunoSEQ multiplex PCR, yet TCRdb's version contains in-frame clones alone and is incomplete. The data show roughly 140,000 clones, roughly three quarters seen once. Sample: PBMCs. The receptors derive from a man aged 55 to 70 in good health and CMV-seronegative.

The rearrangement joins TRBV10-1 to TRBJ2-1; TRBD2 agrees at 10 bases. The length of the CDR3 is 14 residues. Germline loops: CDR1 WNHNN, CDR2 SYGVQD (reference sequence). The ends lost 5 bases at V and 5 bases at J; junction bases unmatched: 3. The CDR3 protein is CASSSSGSHNEQFF. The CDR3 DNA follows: TGCGCCAGCAGTTCTAGCGGGAGCCACAATGAGCAGTTCTTC.

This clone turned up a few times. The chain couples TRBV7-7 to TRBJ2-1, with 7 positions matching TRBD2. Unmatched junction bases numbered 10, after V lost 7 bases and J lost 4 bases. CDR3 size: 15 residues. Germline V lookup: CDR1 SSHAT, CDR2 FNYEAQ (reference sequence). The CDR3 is CASTPDLAVYNEQFF. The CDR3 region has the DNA TGTGCCAGCACCCCGGATCTAGCGGTGTACAATGAGCAGTTCTTC.

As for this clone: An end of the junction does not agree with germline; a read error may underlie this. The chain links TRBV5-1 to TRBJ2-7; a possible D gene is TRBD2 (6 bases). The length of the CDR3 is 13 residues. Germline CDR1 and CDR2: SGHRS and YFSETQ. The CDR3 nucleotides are TGTGCCAGCACCGGGGGAAGCTTATACGAGCAGTACTTC. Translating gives CASTGGSLYEQYF.

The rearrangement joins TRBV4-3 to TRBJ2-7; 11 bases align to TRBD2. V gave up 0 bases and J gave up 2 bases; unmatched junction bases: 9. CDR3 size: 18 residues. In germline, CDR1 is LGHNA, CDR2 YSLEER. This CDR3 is CASSQDSGLAGRAYEQYF. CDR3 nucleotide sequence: TGCGCCAGCAGCCAAGATTCCGGACTAGCGGGTCGTGCCTACGAGCAGTACTTC.

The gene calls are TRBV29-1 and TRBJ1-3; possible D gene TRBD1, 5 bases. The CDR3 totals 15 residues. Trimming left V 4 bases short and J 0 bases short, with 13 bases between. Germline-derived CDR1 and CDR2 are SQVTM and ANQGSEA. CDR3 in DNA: TGCAGCGTTGCGCTTCAGGGTTACTCTGGAAACACCATATATTTT. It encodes CSVALQGYSGNTIYF.

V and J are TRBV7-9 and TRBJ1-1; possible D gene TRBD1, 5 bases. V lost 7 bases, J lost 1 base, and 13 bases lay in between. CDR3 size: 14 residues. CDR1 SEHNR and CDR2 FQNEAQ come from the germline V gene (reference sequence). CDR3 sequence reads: CASTGRTRNTEAFF. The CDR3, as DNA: TGTGCCAGCACCGGGAGGACAAGGAACACTGAAGCTTTCTTT. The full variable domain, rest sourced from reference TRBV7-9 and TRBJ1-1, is DTGVSQNPRHKITKRGQNVTFRCDPISEHNRLYWYRQTLGQGPEFLTYFQNEAQLEKSRLLSDRFSAERPKGSFSTLEIQRTEQGDSAMYLCASTGRTRNTEAFFGQGTRLTVV.

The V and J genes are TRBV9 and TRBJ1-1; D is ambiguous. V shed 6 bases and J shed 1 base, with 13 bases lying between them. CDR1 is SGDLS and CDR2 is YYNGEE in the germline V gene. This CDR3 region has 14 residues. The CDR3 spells CASTRTDQNTEAFF. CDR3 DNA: TGTGCCAGCACCCGAACAGACCAGAACACTGAAGCTTTCTTT.

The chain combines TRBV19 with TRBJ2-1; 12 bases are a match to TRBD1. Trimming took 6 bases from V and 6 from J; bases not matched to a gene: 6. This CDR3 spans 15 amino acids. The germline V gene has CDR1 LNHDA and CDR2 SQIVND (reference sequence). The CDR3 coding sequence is TGTGCCAGTAGCTCGGGACAGGGGGCGGGCAATGAGCAGTTCTTC. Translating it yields CASSSGQGAGNEQFF. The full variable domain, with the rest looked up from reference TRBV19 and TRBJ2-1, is DGGITQSPKYLFRKEGQNVTLSCEQNLNHDAMYWYRQDPGQGLRLIYYSQIVNDFQKGDIAEGYSVSREKKESFPLTVTSAQKNPTAFYLCASSSGQGAGNEQFFGPGTRLTVL.

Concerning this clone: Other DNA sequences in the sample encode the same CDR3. CDR3 nucleotides: TGTGCCAGCAGCCTAGGACAGGGGAGCTCCTACGAGCAGTACTTC. Its translation: CASSLGQGSSYEQYF. The J gene is TRBJ2-7, the V gene TRBV5-4; TRBD1 matches 9 bases. CDR1 and CDR2 from the germline V gene are SGHNT and YYREEE (reference sequence). With V trimmed by 4 bases and J by 0 bases, 5 bases remained unmatched. This CDR3 region has 15 residues.

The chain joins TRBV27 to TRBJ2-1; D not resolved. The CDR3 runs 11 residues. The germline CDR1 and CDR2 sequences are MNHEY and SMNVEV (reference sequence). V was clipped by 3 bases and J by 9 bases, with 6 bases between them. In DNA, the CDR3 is TGTGCCAGCAGTTTTGGAGTTGAGCAGTTCTTC. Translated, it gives CASSFGVEQFF.

The CDR3 coding sequence is TGTGCCAGCAGTTCCCTCGGGGAACCCTACGAGCAGTACTTC. It specifies CASSSLGEPYEQYF. The V gene is TRBV27, the J gene TRBJ2-7; D perhaps matches TRBD2 (5 bases). The germline gives CDR1 MNHEY, CDR2 SMNVEV (reference sequence). This CDR3 contains 14 residues. Trimming shortened V by 4 bases and J by 2 bases, and 12 bases separated the two germline ends.

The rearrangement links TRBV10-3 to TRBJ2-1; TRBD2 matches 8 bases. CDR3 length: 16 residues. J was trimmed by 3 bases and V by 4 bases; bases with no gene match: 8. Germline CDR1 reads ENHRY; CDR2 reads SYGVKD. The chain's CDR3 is CAISGGLAPGYNEQFF. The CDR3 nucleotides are TGTGCCATCAGTGGCGGACTAGCTCCTGGCTACAATGAGCAGTTCTTC.